The source of this TCR beta chain is a study of Graves' ophthalmopathy and Graves' hyperthyroidism. Study context: Peripheral blood sampling occurred at initial diagnosis, before any treatment.

Regarding this clonotype: A read error may produce the germline difference seen at one junction end.

Transcripts of RNA were the source for amplifying TCR beta CDR3 regions. The workflow started with a first-round RT-PCR run with HTBI primers and then moved on to a second-round multiplex PCR. TCRdb re-analysed the multiplex PCR reads in MiXCR, keeping a single row per CDR3 protein. The profile covers approximately 700,000 distinct CDR3 sequences, with about 44% appearing a single time and 44% taken by the ten largest. The CDR3 is made up of 15 amino acids. CDR1 is SGHTA and CDR2 is FQGTGA in the germline V gene. The receptor was derived from an adult man with Graves' ophthalmopathy. The sample was peripheral blood. This chain joins TRBV7-3 and TRBJ2-5; D perhaps matches TRBD1 (6 bases). CDR3 residues: CASSLTGGPGETQHF. The CDR3 DNA reads as TGTGCCAGCAGCTTGACAGGAGGACCCGGCGAGACCCAGCACTTC.